These 3 T cell receptor beta chains share one sample of origin, sequenced in a study of blood T cell repertoires in COVID-19. The assay was immunoSEQ multiplex PCR, and TCRdb's table has in-frame clones only and misses some. The sample records approximately 200,000 clones, around 89% being singletons. The sample comprised peripheral blood. The source of these receptors is a young man with COVID-19, enrolled during active disease.

This rearrangement joins TRBV19 to TRBJ2-7; 9 bases are a match to TRBD1. Trimming at V came to 5 bases and at J to 5 bases, leaving 10 bases not matched to a gene. Germline CDR1 is LNHDA and CDR2 is SQIVND (reference sequence). The CDR3 spans 15 residues. The CDR3 region is CASSGTGTGLNEQYF. CDR3 bases: TGTGCCAGTAGTGGAACCGGGACAGGGTTGAACGAGCAGTACTTC. Supplemented by reference TRBV19 and TRBJ2-7, the full variable domain reads DGGITQSPKYLFRKEGQNVTLSCEQNLNHDAMYWYRQDPGQGLRLIYYSQIVNDFQKGDIAEGYSVSREKKESFPLTVTSAQKNPTAFYLCASSGTGTGLNEQYFGPGTRLTVT.

The chain carries TRBV3-1 (or the pseudogene TRBV3-2) and TRBJ2-3; weak D call: TRBD2 (7 bases). The CDR3 runs to 14 residues. V was trimmed by 4 bases and J by 2 bases, leaving 10 bases between them. From germline, CDR1 is LGHDT and CDR2 YNNKEL (reference sequence). The CDR3 DNA reads TGTGCCAGCAGCCGAGGGGGGGCCACAGATACGCAGTATTTT. Translating it yields CASSRGGATDTQYF.

The chain employs TRBV5-8 and TRBJ1-4; tentative D call: TRBD1 (5 bases). Trimming stripped 2 bases from V and 0 bases from J, with 8 bases between. This CDR3 is 15 amino acids long. Per germline, CDR1 SGHTS and CDR2 YDEGEE. The CDR3 is CASSLGQTTNEKLFF. The CDR3, as DNA: TGTGCCAGCAGCTTAGGACAAACAACTAATGAAAAACTGTTTTTT.